This T cell receptor beta chain was profiled in a study of beta chain features in type 1 diabetes. Whole-study results and caveats: Moderate but significant shortening of TCRB CDR3s was recorded in all four CD4+ subsets from Type 1 diabetes patients.

Since all of the isolated RNA was reverse transcribed, expressed TCRB transcripts were what got sequenced. Method: immunoSEQ multiplex PCR; TCRdb's copy keeps in-frame clones and lacks some. The data contain about 660,000 clones, roughly 13% of them singletons. The CDR3 is made up of 13 amino acids. The V end lost 3 bases, the J end lost 5 bases, and 11 bases lay between the germline ends. Germline V CDR1 and CDR2: GTSNPN, SVGIG (reference sequence). In this sample, this clone turned up a few times. The target antigen is unknown. Once sorted, every population was more than 98% pure. This chain connects TRBV30 to TRBJ2-1, with D unclear. The sequencing sample was made of naive CD4+ T cells from blood. The TCR originated in a man between 18 and 35 years old with type 1 diabetes. CDR3 region: CAWSPGSNNEQFF. CDR3 nucleotide sequence: TGTGCCTGGAGCCCGGGCTCTAACAATGAGCAGTTCTTC.